Following are 5 T cell receptor beta chains from one sample sequenced in a study of patients and donors after allogeneic stem cell transplantation. TCRdb re-called the RT-PCR reads through MiXCR, storing one row per CDR3 protein. The sample gives approximately 430,000 distinct CDR3 sequences, 16% of which show up once; over 6% is in the top ten. Sequencing was performed on blood, either unsorted or a sorted T cell fraction (not recorded which). The receptors were sampled from a human donor who was either an allogeneic HSCT recipient or a stem cell or donor lymphocyte infusion donor (not recorded which). It is not recorded whose cells these are; they may come from a transplant donor.

This clonotype was observed a few times. The chain recombines TRBV20-1 with TRBJ2-3, with a weak D call TRBD1 (5 bases). Looked up from germline, CDR1 is DFQATT and CDR2 is SNEGSKA (reference sequence). The CDR3 covers 12 residues. This CDR3 is CSLKQGTDTQYF. The CDR3 bases are TGCAGCTTGAAACAGGGCACAGATACGCAGTATTTT.

This clonotype was seen a few times. An end of the junction differs from the germline gene, which may be a read error. J is TRBJ2-5 and V is TRBV7-9; D unclear. CDR3 length equals 13 residues. Germline loops: CDR1 SEHNR, CDR2 FQNEAQ (reference sequence). The CDR3 nucleotides read TGTGCCAGCAGCTTAGTTTGGCAAGTGACCCAGTACTTC. The encoded protein is CASSLVWQVTQYF.

This clonotype was seen a handful of times. The V gene is TRBV7-7, the J gene TRBJ2-3, with 11 bases fitting TRBD2. Germline assignment: CDR1 SSHAT and CDR2 FNYEAQ (reference sequence). The CDR3 loop spans 14 amino acids. Trimming took 4 bases from V and 13 from J; bases not matched to a gene: 10. The CDR3 protein is CASSSQLAGAVKYF. CDR3 sequence (DNA): TGTGCCAGCAGCTCCCAACTAGCGGGAGCCGTAAAGTATTTT. Using reference TRBV7-7 and TRBJ2-3 for the parts outside the CDR3, the full variable domain is GAGVSQSPRYKVTKRGQDVTLRCDPISSHATLYWYQQALGQGPEFLTYFNYEAQPDKSGLPSDRFSAERPEGSISTLTIQRTEQRDSAMYRCASSSQLAGAVKYFGPGTRLTVL.

The DNA of the CDR3 is TGTGCCAGCAGTTTATTAACAACTGGGGCCAACGTCCTGACTTTC. Its translation: CASSLLTTGANVLTF. The genes are TRBV27 and TRBJ2-6; D remains unclear. V lost 1 base to trimming and J lost 2 bases, with 6 bases between them. Germline CDR1 and CDR2: MNHEY and SMNVEV (reference sequence). The CDR3 is 15 residues long.

The chain recombines TRBV3-1 with TRBJ2-7; weak D call: TRBD2 (5 bases). Trimming cost V 1 base and J 0 bases, with 16 bases left between them. CDR1 and CDR2 from the germline V gene are LGHDT and YNNKEL (reference sequence). This CDR3 has 17 residues. CDR3 nucleotide sequence: TGTGCCAGCAGCCAAGGGAGGAACAGAATGATCTCCTACGAGCAGTACTTC. Translated, it gives CASSQGRNRMISYEQYF.